A single sample is the source of the 13 T cell receptor beta chains below, sequenced in a study of blood T cell repertoires in COVID-19. Produced via immunoSEQ multiplex PCR; TCRdb's table is partial and in-frame only. The sample includes around 130,000 clones, roughly four fifths of them seen just once. The sequenced material came from peripheral blood. These receptors were collected from a human donor in a cohort sampled during active COVID-19.

In its sample, this clone was seen a few times. The rearrangement joins TRBV3-1 (or the pseudogene TRBV3-2) to TRBJ2-1; 11 bases align to TRBD2. V was pared by 5 bases and J by 6 bases, with 12 bases of the junction left unmatched. The CDR3 has 17 amino acids. Germline lookup yields CDR1 LGHDT and CDR2 YNNKEL (reference sequence). CDR3 loop: CASSRGLAGGQGNEQFF. In DNA, the CDR3 is TGTGCCAGCAGCAGAGGATTAGCGGGGGGGCAGGGCAATGAGCAGTTCTTC.

In its sample, this clone was seen once. DNA for the CDR3: TGTGCCAGCAGGCGAAGACAGGGGGCCTATGGCTACACCTTC. Its protein product is CASRRRQGAYGYTF. The chain couples TRBV6-5 to TRBJ1-2, with 10 nucleotides matching TRBD1. The CDR3 consists of 14 residues. J was trimmed by 4 bases and V by 6 bases; bases with no gene match: 5. Germline values: CDR1 MNHEY, CDR2 SVGAGI.

The chain links TRBV10-3 to TRBJ1-6; possible D gene TRBD1, 5 bases. Trimming removed 0 bases from V and 6 bases from J, with 15 bases in between. CDR1 ENHRY and CDR2 SYGVKD come from the germline V gene. The CDR3 extends over 17 amino acids. The DNA of the CDR3 is TGTGCCATCAGTGAGTCCGGCGGGGGAGCGGGTAATTCACCCCTCCACTTT. Its translation is CAISESGGGAGNSPLHF.

This clone was recorded a few times. Here the CDR3 reads CASSFRGSDTQYF. The CDR3 coding sequence is TGTGCCAGCAGCTTCAGGGGTTCAGATACGCAGTATTTT. The J gene is TRBJ2-3, the V gene TRBV5-4; TRBD1 is a possible D gene (6 bases). CDR3 size: 13 residues. Germline V CDR1 and CDR2: SGHNT, YYREEE (reference sequence). V lost 2 bases and J 4 bases, leaving 8 bases between the germline ends. Full variable domain (outside the CDR3, taken from reference TRBV5-4 and TRBJ2-3): ETGVTQSPTHLIKTRGQQVTLRCSSQSGHNTVSWYQQALGQGPQFIFQYYREEENGRGNFPPRFSGLQFPNYSSELNVNALELDDSALYLCASSFRGSDTQYFGPGTRLTVL.

The chain carries TRBV6-5 and TRBJ2-7; tentatively, D is TRBD1 (5 bases). The CDR3 has 12 amino acids. Trimming cost V 6 bases and J 3 bases, with 9 bases left between them. Germline V lookup: CDR1 MNHEY, CDR2 SVGAGI. This CDR3 reads CASSRTSYEQYF. The DNA for the CDR3 is TGTGCCAGCAGCAGGACAAGCTACGAGCAGTACTTC.

The J gene is TRBJ2-2, the V gene TRBV4-1; 7 bases agree with TRBD2. This CDR3 is built from 15 residues. V was pared by 7 bases and J by 4 bases, with 9 bases of the junction left unmatched. Germline V lookup: CDR1 MGHRA, CDR2 YSYEKL. The CDR3 sequence: CASTLLGGSTGELFF. CDR3 coding DNA: TGCGCCAGCACCCTACTGGGGGGGTCCACCGGGGAGCTGTTTTTT.

The chain carries TRBV18 and TRBJ1-2, with TRBD1 matching 7 bases. CDR3 length: 13 amino acids. Trimming took 3 bases from V and 2 from J; bases not matched to a gene: 0. In germline, CDR1 is KGHSH, CDR2 LQKENI. The CDR3 DNA is TGTGCCAGCTCACCGGACAGGAACTATGGCTACACCTTC. Residues: CASSPDRNYGYTF.

This sequence joins TRBV28 and TRBJ1-1; TRBD1 might be the D (5 bases). CDR1 MDHEN and CDR2 SYDVKM come from the germline V gene. V lost 8 bases, J lost 11 bases, and 15 bases lay in between. CDR3 length: 11 residues. The CDR3 sequence is CASFQGRDAFF. CDR3 nucleotides: TGTGCCAGCTTTCAGGGAAGGGATGCTTTCTTT.

This clone occurred a few times. The V call is TRBV14, the J call TRBJ2-1; 11 bases match TRBD2. Germline CDR1 and CDR2: SGHDN and FVKESK. The J segment lost 9 bases and the V segment lost 4 bases, leaving 8 bases of the junction unmatched. The CDR3 has 15 amino acids. The CDR3 region is CASSPIAGGQLEQFF. The CDR3 DNA reads as TGTGCCAGCAGCCCGATAGCGGGGGGGCAGCTTGAGCAGTTCTTC.

The J gene is TRBJ1-5, the V gene TRBV5-6; tentatively, D is TRBD1 (6 bases). Germline V lookup: CDR1 SGHDT, CDR2 YYEEEE. Trimming stripped 7 bases from V and 0 bases from J, with 11 bases between. The CDR3 sequence is 14 residues long. The CDR3 DNA sequence: TGTGCCAGCTCCAGGGGTGCTAGCAATCAGCCCCAGCATTTT. Protein sequence: CASSRGASNQPQHF.

This chain connects TRBV5-1 to TRBJ1-5, with TRBD1 matching 7 bases. Germline V CDR1 and CDR2: SGHRS, YFSETQ. The CDR3 has 14 residues. V trimming: 3 bases; J trimming: 2 bases; junction bases outside the gene matches: 2. CDR3 DNA sequence: TGCGCCAGCAGCTACGGACAGGGCAATCAGCCCCAGCATTTT. The encoded protein is CASSYGQGNQPQHF.

V usage is TRBV5-4 and J usage is TRBJ1-2, with a weak D call TRBD1 (6 bases). This CDR3 spans 13 amino acids. Trimming took off 4 bases at V and 4 bases at J, with 11 bases between the two ends. Germline values: CDR1 SGHNT, CDR2 YYREEE (reference sequence). Here the CDR3 DNA reads TGTGCCAGCAGCCAACAGGGTAGCTATGGCTACACCTTC. Translated, it gives CASSQQGSYGYTF.

This sequence joins TRBV5-1 and TRBJ1-1, with D possibly TRBD1 on 5 matching bases. Trimming removed 0 bases from V and 6 bases from J, with 15 bases in between. CDR1 is SGHRS and CDR2 is YFSETQ in the germline V gene. The CDR3 length is 15 residues. CDR3 amino acids: CASSLAGGDEAEAFF. The CDR3 bases are TGCGCCAGCAGCTTGGCCGGCGGGGACGAGGCTGAAGCTTTCTTT.